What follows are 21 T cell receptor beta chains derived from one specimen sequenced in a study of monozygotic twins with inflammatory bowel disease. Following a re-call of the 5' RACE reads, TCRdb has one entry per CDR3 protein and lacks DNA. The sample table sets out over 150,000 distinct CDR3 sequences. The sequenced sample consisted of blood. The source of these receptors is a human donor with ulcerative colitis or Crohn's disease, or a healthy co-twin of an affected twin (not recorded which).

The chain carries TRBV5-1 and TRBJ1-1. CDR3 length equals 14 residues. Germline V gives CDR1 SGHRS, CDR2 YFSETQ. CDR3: CASSSTGGATEAFF.

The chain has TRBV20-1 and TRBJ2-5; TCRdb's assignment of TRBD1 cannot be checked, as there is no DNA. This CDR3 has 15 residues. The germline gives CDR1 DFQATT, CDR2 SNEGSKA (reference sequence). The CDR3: CSALGTPGGQETQYF.

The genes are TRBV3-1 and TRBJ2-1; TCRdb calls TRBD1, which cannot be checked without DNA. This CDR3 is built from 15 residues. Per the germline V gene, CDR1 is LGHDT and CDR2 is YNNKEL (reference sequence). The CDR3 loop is CASSPGAGGYNEQFF.

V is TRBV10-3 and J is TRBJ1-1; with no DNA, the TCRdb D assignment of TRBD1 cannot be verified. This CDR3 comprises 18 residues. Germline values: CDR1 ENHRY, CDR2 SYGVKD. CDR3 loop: CAISELTFRGAVNTEAFF.

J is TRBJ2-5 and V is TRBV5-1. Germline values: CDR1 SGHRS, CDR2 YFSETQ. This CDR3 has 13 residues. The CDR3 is CASSLDRSETQYF.

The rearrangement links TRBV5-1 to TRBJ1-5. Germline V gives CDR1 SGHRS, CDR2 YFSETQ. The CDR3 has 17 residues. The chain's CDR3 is CASSLGVLGNGNQPQHF.

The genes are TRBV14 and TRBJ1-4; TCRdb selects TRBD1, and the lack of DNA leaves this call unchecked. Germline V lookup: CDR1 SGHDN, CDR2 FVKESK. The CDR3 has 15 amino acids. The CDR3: CASSQDWDSNEKLFF. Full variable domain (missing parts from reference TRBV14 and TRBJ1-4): EAGVTQFPSHSVIEKGQTVTLRCDPISGHDNLYWYRRVMGKEIKFLLHFVKESKQDESGMPNNRFLAERTGGTYSTLKVQPAELEDSGVYFCASSQDWDSNEKLFFGSGTQLSVL.

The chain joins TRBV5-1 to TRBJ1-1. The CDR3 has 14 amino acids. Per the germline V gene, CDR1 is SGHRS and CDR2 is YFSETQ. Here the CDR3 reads CASSLSVRNTEAFF.

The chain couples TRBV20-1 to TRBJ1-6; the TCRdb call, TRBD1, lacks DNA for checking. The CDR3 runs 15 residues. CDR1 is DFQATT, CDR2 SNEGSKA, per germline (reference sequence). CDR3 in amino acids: CSARGHGSENSPLHF.

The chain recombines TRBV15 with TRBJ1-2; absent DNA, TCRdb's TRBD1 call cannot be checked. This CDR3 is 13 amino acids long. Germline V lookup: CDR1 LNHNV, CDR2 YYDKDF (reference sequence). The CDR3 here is CATSRGTNYGYTF.

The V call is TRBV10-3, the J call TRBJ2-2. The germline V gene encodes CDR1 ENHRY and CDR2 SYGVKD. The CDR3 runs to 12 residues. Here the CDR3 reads CAISGNTGELFF.

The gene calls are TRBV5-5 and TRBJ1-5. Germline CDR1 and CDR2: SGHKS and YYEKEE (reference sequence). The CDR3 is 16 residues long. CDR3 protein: CASSLFGDPSNQLQHF.

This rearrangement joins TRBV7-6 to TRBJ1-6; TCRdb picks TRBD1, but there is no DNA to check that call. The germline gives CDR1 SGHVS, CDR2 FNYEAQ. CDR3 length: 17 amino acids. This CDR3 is CASSLGLGDKFNSPLHF.

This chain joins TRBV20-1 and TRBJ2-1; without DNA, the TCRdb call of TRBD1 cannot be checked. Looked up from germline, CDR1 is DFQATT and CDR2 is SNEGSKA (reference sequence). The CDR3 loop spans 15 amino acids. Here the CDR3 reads CSAKTGGQLVSGQFF.

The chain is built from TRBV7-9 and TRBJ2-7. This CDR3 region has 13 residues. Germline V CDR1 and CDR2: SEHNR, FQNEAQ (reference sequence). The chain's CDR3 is CASGLAASDEQYF.

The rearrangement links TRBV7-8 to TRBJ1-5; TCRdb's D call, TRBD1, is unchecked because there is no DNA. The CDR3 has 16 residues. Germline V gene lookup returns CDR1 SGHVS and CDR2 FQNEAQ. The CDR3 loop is CASSQFGTGENQPQHF.

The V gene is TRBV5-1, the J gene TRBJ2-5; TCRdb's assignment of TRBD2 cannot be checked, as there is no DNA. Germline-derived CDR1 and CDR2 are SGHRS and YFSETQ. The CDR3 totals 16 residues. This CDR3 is CASSLGGYGSRETQYF. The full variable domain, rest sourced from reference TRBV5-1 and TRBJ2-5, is KAGVTQTPRYLIKTRGQQVTLSCSPISGHRSVSWYQQTPGQGLQFLFEYFSETQRNKGNFPGRFSGRQFSNSRSEMNVSTLELGDSALYLCASSLGGYGSRETQYFGPGTRLLVL.

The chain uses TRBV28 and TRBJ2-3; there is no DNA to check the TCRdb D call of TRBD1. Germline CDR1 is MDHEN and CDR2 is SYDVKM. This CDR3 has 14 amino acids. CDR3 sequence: CASSLPTVTDTQYF.

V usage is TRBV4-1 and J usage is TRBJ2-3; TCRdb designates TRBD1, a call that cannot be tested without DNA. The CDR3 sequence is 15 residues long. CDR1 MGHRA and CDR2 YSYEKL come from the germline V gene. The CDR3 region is CASSRAGQGGYTQYF.

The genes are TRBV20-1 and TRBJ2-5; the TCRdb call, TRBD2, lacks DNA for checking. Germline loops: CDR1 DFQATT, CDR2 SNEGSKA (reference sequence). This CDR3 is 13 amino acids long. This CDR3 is CSAPRGDQETQYF.

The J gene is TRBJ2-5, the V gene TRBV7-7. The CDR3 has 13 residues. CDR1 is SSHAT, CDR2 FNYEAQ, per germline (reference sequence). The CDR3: CASSLNRQETQYF.